What follows describes a single TCR beta chain. Time point described: baseline, week 1 (first vaccination visit). Treatment specified: pre-vaccination baseline after standard-of-care therapy. The donors' diagnosis was new WHO grade 3 or 4 astrocytoma that was IDH1-mutant and ATRX-lost. Trimming took 4 bases from V and 4 from J; bases not matched to a gene: 3. The CDR3 has 14 amino acids. Germline loops: CDR1 SNHLY, CDR2 FYNNEI. This entry comes from a study of a mutant IDH1 vaccine in newly diagnosed glioma. In the study overall: Antecedent treatment encompassed radiotherapy, temozolomide, or their combination; the majority received both.

Repertoires were generated with immunoSEQ multiplex PCR, while TCRdb's copy carries only in-frame clones and drops some. The table shows roughly 41,000 clones, with roughly 92% occurring only once. This TCR came from a man younger than 30 with glioma. The material sequenced was PBMCs, taken from a glioma patient treated with radiotherapy, temozolomide or both. This chain joins TRBV2 and TRBJ1-2, with 10 bases that match TRBD1. CDR3 sequence: CASSGQGARYGYTF. The DNA of the CDR3 is TGTGCCAGCAGTGGACAGGGGGCTCGCTATGGCTACACCTTC.